The 14 T cell receptor beta chains presented below share a single source sample, sequenced in a study of blood T cell repertoires in COVID-19. Repertoires were generated with immunoSEQ multiplex PCR, while TCRdb's copy carries only in-frame clones and drops some. The sample contains about 73,000 clones, more than 65% of which appear only once. The sample comprised peripheral blood. These receptors were obtained from a human donor in a cohort sampled during active COVID-19.

The table lists this clone with a few counts. V is TRBV7-9 and J is TRBJ2-5; D not resolved. Germline CDR1 SEHNR, CDR2 FQNEAQ (reference sequence). The CDR3 consists of 15 residues. The V gene lost 1 base and the J gene lost 4 bases, with 13 bases spanning the gap. CDR3 sequence: CASSLGLVDLETQYF. The DNA of the CDR3 is TGTGCCAGCAGCTTAGGCCTAGTGGATTTAGAGACCCAGTACTTC.

This rearrangement joins TRBV9 to TRBJ2-7; D is possibly TRBD2 (5 bases). Germline V lookup: CDR1 SGDLS, CDR2 YYNGEE. This CDR3 comprises 14 residues. Deletions cut 3 bases from V and 0 bases from J, with 10 bases between. The DNA of the CDR3 is TGTGCCAGCAGCGCGGACTCTAGCTCCTACGAGCAGTACTTC. Protein sequence: CASSADSSSYEQYF.

The J gene is TRBJ1-6, the V gene TRBV11-3; D possibly corresponds to TRBD1 (5 bases). The CDR3 extends over 17 amino acids. CDR1 is SGHNT, CDR2 YENEEA, per germline. The V end lost 2 bases, the J end lost 7 bases, and 18 bases lay between the germline ends. CDR3 bases: TGTGCCAGCAGCTTACGCCCCCGGGGGGGATGGAATTCACCCCTCCACTTT. It translates to CASSLRPRGGWNSPLHF.

Only a few counts were recorded for this clone. The chain uses TRBV5-1 and TRBJ2-3; 9 bases are shared with TRBD1. The CDR3 has 15 amino acids. CDR1 is SGHRS and CDR2 is YFSETQ in the germline V gene. The ends lost 4 bases at V and 2 bases at J; junction bases unmatched: 5. The CDR3 coding sequence is TGCGCCAGCAGCATGGACAGGGGATACACAGATACGCAGTATTTT. Translated: CASSMDRGYTDTQYF.

Only one count was recorded for this clone. The chain employs TRBV7-8 and TRBJ1-1; the D is unclear. The germline CDR1 and CDR2 sequences are SGHVS and FQNEAQ. V was cut by 0 bases and J by 7 bases, with 9 bases left in between. There are 13 residues in the CDR3. In nucleotides, the CDR3 is TGTGCCAGCAGCTTAGCGAGGATGGGTGAAGCTTTCTTT. It translates to CASSLARMGEAFF.

The chain combines TRBV7-2 with TRBJ2-7, with TRBD2 as a possible D gene (6 bases). The ends were cut back, 6 bases at V and 2 bases at J, with 17 bases in the middle. The germline V gene encodes CDR1 SGHTA and CDR2 FQGNSA. This CDR3 contains 15 residues. This CDR3 reads CASSYTGTGTYEQYF. The CDR3 nucleotides are TGTGCCAGCAGTTATACCGGGACTGGAACCTACGAGCAGTACTTC. The complete variable domain, with remaining parts taken from reference TRBV7-2 and TRBJ2-7, reads GAGVSQSPSNKVTEKGKDVELRCDPISGHTALYWYRQSLGQGLEFLIYFQGNSAPDKSGLPSDRFSAERTGGSVSTLTIQRTQQEDSAVYLCASSYTGTGTYEQYFGPGTRLTVT.

The rearrangement joins TRBV4-1 to TRBJ2-5, with 7 bases aligning to TRBD1. The germline CDR1 and CDR2 sequences are MGHRA and YSYEKL. V was pared by 2 bases and J by 5 bases, with 11 bases of the junction left unmatched. The CDR3 runs 16 residues. CDR3 DNA: TGCGCCAGCAGCCAACGCCGGGACAGCCTTATGGAGACCCAGTACTTC. It translates to CASSQRRDSLMETQYF.

The sample holds a few counts of this clone. The rearrangement uses TRBV2 and TRBJ1-1; TRBD1 might be the D (5 bases). CDR1 is SNHLY, CDR2 FYNNEI, per germline. V was clipped by 10 bases and J by 4 bases, with 13 bases between them. The CDR3 spans 12 residues. The CDR3 reads CAMYTGGTEAFF. As DNA, the CDR3 is TGTGCCATGTACACCGGGGGCACTGAAGCTTTCTTT.

The V and J genes are TRBV7-9 and TRBJ2-5, with a weak D call TRBD1 (6 bases). Per germline, CDR1 SEHNR and CDR2 FQNEAQ (reference sequence). The CDR3 runs to 14 residues. With 2 bases removed from V and 4 bases from J, the gap between germline ends came to 11 bases. The CDR3 region has the DNA TGTGCCAGCAGCTTAAGTTCAGGGGTAGAGACCCAGTACTTC. Residues: CASSLSSGVETQYF.

In the case of this clone: This sample also contains other DNA sequences that code for the same CDR3. This rearrangement joins TRBV27 to TRBJ2-2, with 8 bases lining up with TRBD2. V lost 10 bases, J lost 0 bases, and 4 bases stayed unmatched. Germline V gene data show CDR1 as MNHEY and CDR2 as SMNVEV (reference sequence). This CDR3 comprises 14 residues. The CDR3 region is CATLAGTNTGELFF. CDR3 nucleotide sequence: TGTGCCACCTTAGCGGGGACGAACACCGGGGAGCTGTTTTTT.

V is TRBV5-1 and J is TRBJ2-3; a weak D match, TRBD2 (5 bases). Deletions cut 0 bases from V and 4 bases from J, with 9 bases between. Germline CDR1 is SGHRS and CDR2 is YFSETQ. The CDR3 length is 14 residues. In DNA, the CDR3 is TGCGCCAGCAGCTTGGGAGAGAGGGCAGATACGCAGTATTTT. This gives the protein CASSLGERADTQYF.

The rearrangement uses TRBV5-1 and TRBJ2-2, with 8 bases matching TRBD1. The CDR3 totals 18 residues. Germline CDR1 SGHRS, CDR2 YFSETQ. V trimming: 3 bases; J trimming: 3 bases; junction bases outside the gene matches: 13. As DNA, the CDR3 is TGCGCCAGCAGCTCCATTCCCCCACAGGGGGGTTACACCGGGGAGCTGTTTTTT. This translates into CASSSIPPQGGYTGELFF.

The genes are TRBV4-2 and TRBJ2-1; 11 nucleotides match TRBD2. Germline-derived CDR1 and CDR2 are LGHNA and YNFKEQ. The CDR3 spans 16 residues. After removal of 0 bases from V and 2 bases from J, the junction contained 0 bases not matched to a gene. The DNA for the CDR3 is TGTGCCAGCAGCCAAGATAGCGGGGGGGCCTACAATGAGCAGTTCTTC. Its translation is CASSQDSGGAYNEQFF.

The gene calls are TRBV27 and TRBJ1-2, with TRBD1 matching over 8 bases. The length of the CDR3 is 15 residues. V was clipped by 1 base and J by 5 bases; unmatched bases: 6. The germline V gene has CDR1 MNHEY and CDR2 SMNVEV (reference sequence). This CDR3 reads CASSLYPGTGYGYTF. In DNA form, the CDR3 reads TGTGCCAGCAGTTTATATCCAGGGACAGGTTATGGCTACACCTTC.